This T cell receptor (beta chain) emerged from a study of T cell changes during pregnancy in multiple sclerosis. The assay was immunoSEQ multiplex PCR, and TCRdb's table has in-frame clones only and misses some. The repertoire holds approximately 120,000 clones, around 95% seen once, with over 0.35% in the top ten. The CDR3 sequence is 16 residues long. With 1 base clipped from V and 8 bases from J, the junction kept 8 bases outside the gene matches. Germline V gene sequence: CDR1 SGDLS, CDR2 YYNGEE. V usage is TRBV9 and J usage is TRBJ2-1; TRBD2 matches at 11 bases. The receptor was isolated from a female donor with multiple sclerosis, enrolled in a pregnancy study. Sample: peripheral blood, taken after pregnancy. The CDR3 loop is CASSVLLAGVFDEQFF. CDR3 DNA: TGTGCCAGCAGCGTATTACTAGCGGGAGTGTTCGATGAGCAGTTCTTC.